This is a list of T cell receptor beta chains from one sample in a study of neurological immune-mediated disorders. Via MiXCR, TCRdb re-called the 5' RACE reads, giving one row per CDR3 protein. The data hold 50,000 to 75,000 distinct CDR3 sequences, with approximately 12% observed a single time. Sequencing used PBMCs. These receptors were taken from a woman in her sixties with HTLV-1-associated myelopathy (HAM/TSP). Both conserved end residues are part of each CDR3. Fields, in order: J gene, clone size, V gene, D gene, CDR3 DNA, CDR3 protein. A D gene is named only where the DNA matches it firmly. For some rows the clone size is stated as once, few or many, or as a class when expanded; others skip it.

J: TRBJ2-7
size: many
V: TRBV7-9
D: TRBD2
DNA: TGTGCCAGCAGCCTAGGACTAGCGGGGGAGTACTTC
CDR3: CASSLGLAGEYF

J: TRBJ2-5
size: many
V: TRBV7-3
D: TRBD2
DNA: TGTGCCAGCAGTCCGGGAGCGGGAGAAACCCAGTACTTC
CDR3: CASSPGAGETQYF

J: TRBJ1-2
size: once
V: TRBV5-1
D: TRBD1
DNA: TGCGCCAGCAGCTTGCAGACAGGGAACTATGGCTACACCTTC
CDR3: CASSLQTGNYGYTF

J: TRBJ1-2
size: many
V: TRBV28
D: .
DNA: TGTGCCAGCAGCGGAACAGGGAAAGGGAACTATGGCTACACCTTC
CDR3: CASSGTGKGNYGYTF

J: TRBJ2-5
size: many
V: TRBV5-1
D: TRBD2
DNA: TGCGCCAGCAGCGGCGGGACTAGCGGGATGAAAGAGACCCAGTACTTC
CDR3: CASSGGTSGMKETQYF

J: TRBJ2-2
size: many
V: TRBV6-6
D: TRBD1
DNA: TGTGCCAGCAGTACTCCGGGACAGGGGGTCACCGGGGAGCTGTTTTTT
CDR3: CASSTPGQGVTGELFF

J: TRBJ1-1
size: many
V: TRBV5-1
D: TRBD1
DNA: TGCGCCAGCAGCCGTCCAAGGGGGCGCAGCCGGAACACTGAAGCTTTCTTT
CDR3: CASSRPRGRSRNTEAFF

J: TRBJ2-3
size: many
V: TRBV7-6
D: .
DNA: TGTGCCAGCAGCTTAGAGGATAGACCCACAGATACGCAGTATTTT
CDR3: CASSLEDRPTDTQYF

J: TRBJ2-3
size: .
V: TRBV5-1
D: .
DNA: TGCGCCAGCAGCGCCGGGACTTCAGTCACAGATACGCAGTATTTT
CDR3: CASSAGTSVTDTQYF

J: TRBJ2-5
size: few
V: TRBV10-3
D: TRBD1
DNA: TGTGCCATCAGTGGGACAGGGGAAGAGACCCAGTACTTC
CDR3: CAISGTGEETQYF

J: TRBJ1-5
size: many
V: TRBV27
D: .
DNA: TGTGCCAGCAGGCGAAGCGGGGGGCCAGATCAGCCCCAGCATTTT
CDR3: CASRRSGGPDQPQHF

J: TRBJ1-3
size: many
V: TRBV3-1
D: .
DNA: TGTGCCAGCAGTTTCGGGTGGAGCTCTGGAAACACCATATATTTT
CDR3: CASSFGWSSGNTIYF

J: TRBJ2-3
size: many
V: TRBV7-9
D: .
DNA: TGTGCCAGCAGCTTAGCACAGCCGCGGGCAGATACGCAGTATTTT
CDR3: CASSLAQPRADTQYF

J: TRBJ2-5
size: many
V: TRBV7-9
D: .
DNA: TGTGCCAGCAGCCCACAGGGTCTCCAAGAGACCCAGTACTTC
CDR3: CASSPQGLQETQYF

J: TRBJ2-7
size: many
V: TRBV9
D: .
DNA: TGTGCCAGCAGCGTAGGGTCTCTGAACTACGAGCAGTACTTC
CDR3: CASSVGSLNYEQYF

J: TRBJ2-7
size: many
V: TRBV25-1
D: .
DNA: TGTGCCAGCAGCCGGGACGGCTCCTACGAGCAGTACTTC
CDR3: CASSRDGSYEQYF

J: TRBJ2-7
size: .
V: TRBV21-1
D: .
DNA: TGTGCCAGCAGCAGGACCCCCGAGCAGTACTTC
CDR3: CASSRTPEQYF

J: TRBJ2-4
size: many
V: TRBV28
D: .
DNA: TGTGCCAGCAGTTTAGTTGGCGGGTTCATTCAGTACTTC
CDR3: CASSLVGGFIQYF

J: TRBJ2-7
size: many
V: TRBV6-6
D: .
DNA: TGTGCCAGCAGTTACGGCGAATACGAGCAGTACTTC
CDR3: CASSYGEYEQYF

J: TRBJ2-6
size: many
V: TRBV10-3
D: TRBD1
DNA: TGTGCCATCAGGCCCGGGACAGGGAGTCAACACTCTGGGGCCAACGTCCTGACTTTC
CDR3: CAIRPGTGSQHSGANVLTF

J: TRBJ2-7
size: many
V: TRBV20-1
D: TRBD2
DNA: TGCAGTGCTAGACCTGATAGAGCGGGAGAGTATGAGCAGTACTTC
CDR3: CSARPDRAGEYEQYF

J: TRBJ1-3
size: many
V: TRBV11-2
D: .
DNA: TGTGCCAGCAGCTTCAGGGTTGGCGCTGGAAACACCATATATTTT
CDR3: CASSFRVGAGNTIYF

J: TRBJ2-3
size: many
V: TRBV5-1
D: .
DNA: TGCGCCAGCAGCCGGACAGCGGGCCCAGATACGCAGTATTTT
CDR3: CASSRTAGPDTQYF

J: TRBJ2-7
size: many
V: TRBV4-1
D: TRBD2
DNA: TGCGCCAGCAGCCAAGAACCCGAGTTGGGAGGGCCTGCCTACGAGCAGTACTTC
CDR3: CASSQEPELGGPAYEQYF

J: TRBJ1-1
size: .
V: TRBV5-1
D: TRBD1
DNA: TGCGCCAGCAGCTTTCGGACAGGAGAAACTGAAGCTTTCTTT
CDR3: CASSFRTGETEAFF

J: TRBJ2-7
size: medium-sized
V: TRBV7-2
D: .
DNA: TGTGCCAGCAGCTTCGCTGGGAGGCTAGGTGGGGAAAACTACGAGCAGTACTTC
CDR3: CASSFAGRLGGENYEQYF

J: TRBJ2-1
size: many
V: TRBV6-5
D: TRBD2
DNA: TGTGCCAGCAGTCGGGGGACTAGCGGGAACAATGAGCAGTTCTTC
CDR3: CASSRGTSGNNEQFF

J: TRBJ1-3
size: many
V: TRBV20-1
D: .
DNA: TGCAGTGCCTGGCACACAGCCTCTGGAAACACCATATATTTT
CDR3: CSAWHTASGNTIYF

J: TRBJ2-7
size: .
V: TRBV6-1
D: TRBD1
DNA: TGTGCCAGTCGAACCTCCGGGACAGGGACCTACGAGCAGTACTTC
CDR3: CASRTSGTGTYEQYF

J: TRBJ2-1
size: many
V: TRBV7-2
D: TRBD2
DNA: TGTGCCAGCAGCTCTAGCGGGAGGGGAGATGAGCAGTTCTTC
CDR3: CASSSSGRGDEQFF

J: TRBJ1-5
size: many
V: TRBV20-1
D: .
DNA: TGCAGTGCTAGAGAGGCGGGGCAGGGTAGAGATCAGCCCCAGCATTTT
CDR3: CSAREAGQGRDQPQHF

J: TRBJ2-7
size: many
V: TRBV5-1
D: .
DNA: TGCGCCAGCAGCTTGCAGCGCACCTCCTACGAGCAGTACTTC
CDR3: CASSLQRTSYEQYF

J: TRBJ1-1
size: many
V: TRBV3-1
D: .
DNA: TGTGCCAGCAGCCTGACAGGCGTCACTGAAGCTTTCTTT
CDR3: CASSLTGVTEAFF

J: TRBJ2-1
size: many
V: TRBV14
D: TRBD1
DNA: TGTGCCAGCAGCCGACTTCCGGGACAGGGGGCGCGAGGGAATGAGCAGTTCTTC
CDR3: CASSRLPGQGARGNEQFF